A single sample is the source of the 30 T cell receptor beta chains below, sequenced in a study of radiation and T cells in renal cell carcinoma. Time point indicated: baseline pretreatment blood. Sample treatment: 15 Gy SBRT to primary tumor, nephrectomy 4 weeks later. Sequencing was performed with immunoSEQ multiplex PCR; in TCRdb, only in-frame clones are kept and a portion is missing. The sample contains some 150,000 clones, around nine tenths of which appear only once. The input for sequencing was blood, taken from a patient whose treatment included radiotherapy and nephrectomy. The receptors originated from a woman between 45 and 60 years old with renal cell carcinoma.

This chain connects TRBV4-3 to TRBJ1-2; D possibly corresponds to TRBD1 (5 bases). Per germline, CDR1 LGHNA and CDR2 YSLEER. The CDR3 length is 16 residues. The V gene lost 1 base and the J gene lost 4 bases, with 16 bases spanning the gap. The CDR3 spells CASSQVSGDLFYGYTF. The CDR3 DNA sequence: TGCGCCAGCAGCCAAGTATCTGGGGACCTCTTCTATGGCTACACCTTC.

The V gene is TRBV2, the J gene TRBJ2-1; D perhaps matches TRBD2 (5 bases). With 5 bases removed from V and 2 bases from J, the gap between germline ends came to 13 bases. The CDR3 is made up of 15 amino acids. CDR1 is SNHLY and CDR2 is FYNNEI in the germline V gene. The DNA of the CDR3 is TGTGCCAGCAGTCTGACTAAAGGCGCCTACAATGAGCAGTTCTTC. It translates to CASSLTKGAYNEQFF.

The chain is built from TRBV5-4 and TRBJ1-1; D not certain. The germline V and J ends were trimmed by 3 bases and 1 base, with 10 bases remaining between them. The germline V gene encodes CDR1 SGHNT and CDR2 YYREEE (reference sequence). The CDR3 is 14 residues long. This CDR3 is CASSSQISNTEAFF. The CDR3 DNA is TGTGCCAGCAGCTCTCAGATTTCGAACACTGAAGCTTTCTTT.

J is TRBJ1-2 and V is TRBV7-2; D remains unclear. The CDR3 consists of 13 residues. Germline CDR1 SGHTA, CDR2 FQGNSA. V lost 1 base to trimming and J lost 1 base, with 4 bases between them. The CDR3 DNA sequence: TGTGCCAGCAGCTTAGACGTTAACTATGGCTACACCTTC. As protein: CASSLDVNYGYTF. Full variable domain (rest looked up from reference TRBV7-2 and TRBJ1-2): GAGVSQSPSNKVTEKGKDVELRCDPISGHTALYWYRQSLGQGLEFLIYFQGNSAPDKSGLPSDRFSAERTGGSVSTLTIQRTQQEDSAVYLCASSLDVNYGYTFGSGTRLTVV.

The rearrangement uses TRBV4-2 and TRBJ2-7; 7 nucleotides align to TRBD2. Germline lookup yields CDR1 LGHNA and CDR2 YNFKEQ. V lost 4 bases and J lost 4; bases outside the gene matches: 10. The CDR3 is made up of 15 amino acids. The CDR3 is CASSRVGGGVYEQYF. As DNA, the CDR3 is TGTGCCAGCAGCCGGGTGGGCGGGGGTGTTTACGAGCAGTACTTC.

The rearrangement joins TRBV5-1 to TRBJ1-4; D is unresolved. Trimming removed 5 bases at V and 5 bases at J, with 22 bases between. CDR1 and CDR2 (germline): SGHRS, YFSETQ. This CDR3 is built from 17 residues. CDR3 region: CASSVAGRLIANEKLFF. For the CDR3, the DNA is TGCGCCAGCAGTGTAGCGGGAAGACTGATAGCAAATGAAAAACTGTTTTTT.

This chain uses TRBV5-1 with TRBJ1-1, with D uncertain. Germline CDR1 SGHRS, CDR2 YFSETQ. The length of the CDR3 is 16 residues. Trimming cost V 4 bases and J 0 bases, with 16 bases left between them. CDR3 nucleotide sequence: TGCGCCAGCAGCCGAAGGACCAGTTTTCTGAACACTGAAGCTTTCTTT. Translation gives CASSRRTSFLNTEAFF.

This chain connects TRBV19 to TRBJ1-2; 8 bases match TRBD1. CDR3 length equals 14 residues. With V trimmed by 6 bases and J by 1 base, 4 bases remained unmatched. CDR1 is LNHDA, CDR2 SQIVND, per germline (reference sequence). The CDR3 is CASSNGQGNYGYTF. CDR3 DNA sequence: TGTGCCAGTAGCAATGGACAGGGTAACTATGGCTACACCTTC. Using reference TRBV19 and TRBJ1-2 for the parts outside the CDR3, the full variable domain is DGGITQSPKYLFRKEGQNVTLSCEQNLNHDAMYWYRQDPGQGLRLIYYSQIVNDFQKGDIAEGYSVSREKKESFPLTVTSAQKNPTAFYLCASSNGQGNYGYTFGSGTRLTVV.

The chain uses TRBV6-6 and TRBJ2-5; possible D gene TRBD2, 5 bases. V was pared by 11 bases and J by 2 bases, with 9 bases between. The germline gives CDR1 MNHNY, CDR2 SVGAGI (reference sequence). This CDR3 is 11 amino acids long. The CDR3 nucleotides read TGTGCCTCGGGGAAACAAGAGACCCAGTACTTC. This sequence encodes CASGKQETQYF.

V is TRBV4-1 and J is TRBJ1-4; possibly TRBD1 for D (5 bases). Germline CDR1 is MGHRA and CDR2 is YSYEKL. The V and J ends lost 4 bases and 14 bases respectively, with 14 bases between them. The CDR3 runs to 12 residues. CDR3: CASSRPPGALFF. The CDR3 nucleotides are TGCGCCAGCAGCCGGCCCCCCGGGGCGCTGTTTTTT.

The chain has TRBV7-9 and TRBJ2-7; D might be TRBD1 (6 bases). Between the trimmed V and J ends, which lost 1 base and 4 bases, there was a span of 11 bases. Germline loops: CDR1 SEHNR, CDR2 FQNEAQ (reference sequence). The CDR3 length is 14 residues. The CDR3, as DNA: TGTGCCAGCAGCTTAGGGCAGGGGTTTTACGAGCAGTACTTC. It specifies CASSLGQGFYEQYF.

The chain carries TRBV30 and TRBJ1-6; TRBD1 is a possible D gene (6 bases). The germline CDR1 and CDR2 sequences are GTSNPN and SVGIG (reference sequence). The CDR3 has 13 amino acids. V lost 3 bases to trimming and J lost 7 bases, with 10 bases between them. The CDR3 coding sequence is TGTGCCTGGAGCCTAACAGGGAATTCACCCCTCCACTTT. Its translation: CAWSLTGNSPLHF. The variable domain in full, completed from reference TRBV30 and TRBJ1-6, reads SQTIHQWPATLVQPVGSPLSLECTVEGTSNPNLYWYRQAAGRGLQLLFYSVGIGQISSEVPQNLSASRPQDRQFILSSKKLLLSDSGFYLCAWSLTGNSPLHFGNGTRLTVT.

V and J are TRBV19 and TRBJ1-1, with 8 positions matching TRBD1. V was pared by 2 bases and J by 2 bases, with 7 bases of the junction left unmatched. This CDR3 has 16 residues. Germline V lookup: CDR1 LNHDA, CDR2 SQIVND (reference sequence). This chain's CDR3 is CASSIRVDRANTEAFF. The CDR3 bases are TGTGCCAGTAGTATAAGGGTGGACAGGGCTAACACTGAAGCTTTCTTT.

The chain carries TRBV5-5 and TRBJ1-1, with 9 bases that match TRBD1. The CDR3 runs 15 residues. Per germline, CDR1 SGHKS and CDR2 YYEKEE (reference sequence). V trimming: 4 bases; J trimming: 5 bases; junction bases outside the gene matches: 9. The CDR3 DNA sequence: TGTGCCAGCAGCCAACTGACAGGGGGAGGAACTGAAGCTTTCTTT. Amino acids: CASSQLTGGGTEAFF.

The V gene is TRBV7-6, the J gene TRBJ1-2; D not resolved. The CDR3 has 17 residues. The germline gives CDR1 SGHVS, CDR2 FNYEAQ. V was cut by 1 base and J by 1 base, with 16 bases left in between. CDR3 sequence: CASSLERCRRHNYGYTF. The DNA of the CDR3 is TGTGCCAGCAGCTTAGAGCGTTGCAGGAGACATAACTATGGCTACACCTTC.

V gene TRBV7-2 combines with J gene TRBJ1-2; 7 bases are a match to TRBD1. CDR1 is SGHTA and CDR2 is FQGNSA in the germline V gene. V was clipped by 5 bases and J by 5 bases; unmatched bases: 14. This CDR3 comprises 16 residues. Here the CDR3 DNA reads TGTGCCAGCAGCCCCCCCGTAGTGGGACAGATTTATGGCTACACCTTC. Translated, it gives CASSPPVVGQIYGYTF.

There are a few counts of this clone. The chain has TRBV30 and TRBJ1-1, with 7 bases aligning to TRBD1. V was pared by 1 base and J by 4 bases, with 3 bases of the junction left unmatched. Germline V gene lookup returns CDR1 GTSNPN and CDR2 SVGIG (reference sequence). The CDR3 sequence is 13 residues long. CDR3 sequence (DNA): TGTGCCTGGAGTGAAACAGGGGCCACTGAAGCTTTCTTT. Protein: CAWSETGATEAFF.

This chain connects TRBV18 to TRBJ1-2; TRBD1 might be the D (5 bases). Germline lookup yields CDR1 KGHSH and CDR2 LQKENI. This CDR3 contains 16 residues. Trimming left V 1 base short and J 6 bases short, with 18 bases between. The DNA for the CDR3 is TGTGCCAGCTCACCACGAGTTGAGAGGGGCGCAGATGGCTACACCTTC. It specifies CASSPRVERGADGYTF.

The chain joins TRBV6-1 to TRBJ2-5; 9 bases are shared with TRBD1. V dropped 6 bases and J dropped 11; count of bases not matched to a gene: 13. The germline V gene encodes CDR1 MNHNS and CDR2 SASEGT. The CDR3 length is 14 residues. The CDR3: CASRSGTGRREQYF. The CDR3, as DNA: TGTGCCAGCAGGTCCGGGACAGGGAGACGAGAGCAGTACTTC.

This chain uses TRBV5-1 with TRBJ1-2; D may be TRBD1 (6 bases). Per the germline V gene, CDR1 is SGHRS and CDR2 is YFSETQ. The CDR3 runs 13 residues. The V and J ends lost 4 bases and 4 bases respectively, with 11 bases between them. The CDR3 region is CASSLGQSYGYTF. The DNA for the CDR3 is TGCGCCAGCAGCCTCGGACAGTCCTATGGCTACACCTTC.

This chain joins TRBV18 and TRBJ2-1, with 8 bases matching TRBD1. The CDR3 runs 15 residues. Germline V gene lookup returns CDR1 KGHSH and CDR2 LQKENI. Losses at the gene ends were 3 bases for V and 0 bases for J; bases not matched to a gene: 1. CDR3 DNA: TGTGCCAGCTCACCGGACAGGGTCTCCTACAATGAGCAGTTCTTC. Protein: CASSPDRVSYNEQFF.

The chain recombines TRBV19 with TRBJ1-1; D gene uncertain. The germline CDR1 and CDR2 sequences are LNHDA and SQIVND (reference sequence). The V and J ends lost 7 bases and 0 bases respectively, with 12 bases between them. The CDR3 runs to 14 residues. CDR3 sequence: CASTTNRLNTEAFF. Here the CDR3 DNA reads TGTGCCAGTACCACGAACCGATTGAACACTGAAGCTTTCTTT. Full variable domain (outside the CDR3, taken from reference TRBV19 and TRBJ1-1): DGGITQSPKYLFRKEGQNVTLSCEQNLNHDAMYWYRQDPGQGLRLIYYSQIVNDFQKGDIAEGYSVSREKKESFPLTVTSAQKNPTAFYLCASTTNRLNTEAFFGQGTRLTVV.

CDR3 protein: CASSTRGQNTGELFF. In nucleotides, the CDR3 is TGTGCCAGCAGTACCCGGGGGCAGAACACCGGGGAGCTGTTTTTT. The J gene is TRBJ2-2, the V gene TRBV6-1, with D perhaps TRBD1 or TRBD2 (6 bases each). Germline CDR1 and CDR2: MNHNS and SASEGT. The CDR3 spans 15 residues. The V end was cut by 5 bases, the J end by 1 base, with 11 bases between.

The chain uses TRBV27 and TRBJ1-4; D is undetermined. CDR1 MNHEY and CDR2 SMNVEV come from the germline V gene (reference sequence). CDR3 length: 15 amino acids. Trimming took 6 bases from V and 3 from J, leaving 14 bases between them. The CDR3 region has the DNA TGTGCCAGCAGAAGGACCAGCCCCGCTAATGAAAAACTGTTTTTT. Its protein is CASRRTSPANEKLFF.

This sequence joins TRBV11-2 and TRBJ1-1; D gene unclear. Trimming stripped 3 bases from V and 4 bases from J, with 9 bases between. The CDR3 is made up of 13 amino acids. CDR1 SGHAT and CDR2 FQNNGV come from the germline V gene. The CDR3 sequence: CASSFPRSTEAFF. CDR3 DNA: TGTGCCAGCAGCTTCCCCAGGTCCACTGAAGCTTTCTTT. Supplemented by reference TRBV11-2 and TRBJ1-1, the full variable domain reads EAGVAQSPRYKIIEKRQSVAFWCNPISGHATLYWYQQILGQGPKLLIQFQNNGVVDDSQLPKDRFSAERLKGVDSTLKIQPAKLEDSAVYLCASSFPRSTEAFFGQGTRLTVV.

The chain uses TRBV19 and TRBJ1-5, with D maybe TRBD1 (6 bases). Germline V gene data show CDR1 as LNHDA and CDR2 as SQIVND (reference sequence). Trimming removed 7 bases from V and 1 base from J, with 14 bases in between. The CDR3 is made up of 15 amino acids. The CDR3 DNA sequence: TGTGCCAGTACATACAGGGATTTGAGCAATCAGCCCCAGCATTTT. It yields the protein CASTYRDLSNQPQHF. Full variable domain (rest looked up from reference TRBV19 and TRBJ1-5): DGGITQSPKYLFRKEGQNVTLSCEQNLNHDAMYWYRQDPGQGLRLIYYSQIVNDFQKGDIAEGYSVSREKKESFPLTVTSAQKNPTAFYLCASTYRDLSNQPQHFGDGTRLSIL.

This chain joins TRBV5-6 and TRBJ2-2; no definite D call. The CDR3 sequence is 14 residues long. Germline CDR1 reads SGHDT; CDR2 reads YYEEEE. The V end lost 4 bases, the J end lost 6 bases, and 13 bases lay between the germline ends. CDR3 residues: CASSPEPMAGELFF. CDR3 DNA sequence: TGTGCCAGCAGCCCCGAGCCCATGGCCGGGGAGCTGTTTTTT.

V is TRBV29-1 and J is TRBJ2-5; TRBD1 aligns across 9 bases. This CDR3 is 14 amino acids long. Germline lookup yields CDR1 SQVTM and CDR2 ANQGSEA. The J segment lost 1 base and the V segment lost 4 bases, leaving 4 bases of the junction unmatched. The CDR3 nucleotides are TGCAGCGTTGTGAAACAGGGGGCCCAAGAGACCCAGTACTTC. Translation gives CSVVKQGAQETQYF.

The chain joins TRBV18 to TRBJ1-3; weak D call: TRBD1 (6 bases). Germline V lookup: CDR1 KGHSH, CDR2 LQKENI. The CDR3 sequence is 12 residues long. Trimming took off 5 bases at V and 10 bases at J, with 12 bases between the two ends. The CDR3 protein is CASSSTGATIYF. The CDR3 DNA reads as TGTGCCAGCTCATCGACAGGAGCGACCATATATTTT.

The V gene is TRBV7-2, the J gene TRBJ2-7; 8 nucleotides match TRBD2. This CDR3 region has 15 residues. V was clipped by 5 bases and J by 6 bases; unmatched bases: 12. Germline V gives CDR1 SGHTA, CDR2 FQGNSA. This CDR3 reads CASSKRGTSSFEQYF. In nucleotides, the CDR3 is TGTGCCAGCAGCAAACGGGGGACTAGTTCGTTCGAGCAGTACTTC.